This TCR beta chain was identified in a study of blood T cell repertoires in COVID-19. Study overall: PBMCs, B-cell-depleted T cells, or T cells provided the cDNA or gDNA that made up the material.

This CDR3 comprises 14 residues. Germline lookup yields CDR1 LNHDA and CDR2 SQIVND (reference sequence). V was shortened by 4 bases and J by 2 bases, with 10 bases between the two germline ends. Clones were read by immunoSEQ multiplex PCR, and TCRdb kept only the in-frame ones, dropping some. The repertoire includes approximately 130,000 clones, 87% of them detected once, and under 3% sits in the top ten. Sequenced input: peripheral blood. This clonotype was obtained from a man aged 45 to 65 with active COVID-19. The V and J genes are TRBV19 and TRBJ2-3; perhaps TRBD1 as D (6 bases). The CDR3 nucleotides read TGTGCCAGTAGTACCGGACAGAACACAGATACGCAGTATTTT. As protein: CASSTGQNTDTQYF. Full variable domain (rest looked up from reference TRBV19 and TRBJ2-3): DGGITQSPKYLFRKEGQNVTLSCEQNLNHDAMYWYRQDPGQGLRLIYYSQIVNDFQKGDIAEGYSVSREKKESFPLTVTSAQKNPTAFYLCASSTGQNTDTQYFGPGTRLTVL.